This entry lists 10 T cell receptor delta chains sequenced from one sample in a study of Vδ1+ human thymocytes. The template was reverse-transcribed extracted RNA. The CDR3 regions were amplified by multiplex PCR from V-gene primers to a constant-region primer. TCRdb re-identified clones in the multiplex PCR reads via CATT. Of 80,000 or so delta-chain clones in the sample, around 30% were seen once. Whole-study results and caveats: In the thymus, TRG and TRD repertoires looked highly polyclonal with Gaussian CDR3 lengths.

No antigen has been assigned to these receptors. Sequenced material: Vdelta1+ gamma-delta thymocytes from the thymus. Subset denoted: FACS-sorted CD3+ TCRalphabeta- TCRVdelta1+ TCRVdelta2- thymocytes. These TCRs come from a boy under three years old who had congenital heart surgery.

Concerning this clone: Sequence at one end of the junction differs from germline and may be a read error. V and J are TRDV1 and TRDJ1; 12 nucleotides line up with TRDD3. Germline CDR1 TSWWSYY, CDR2 QGS. The CDR3 runs to 18 residues. The CDR3 loop reads CALGEPPGGYAATGKLIF. CDR3 nucleotide sequence: TGTGCTCTTGGGGAACCTCCTGGGGGATACGCGGCCACCGGTAAACTCATCTTT.

As for this clone: Within the sample, other DNA sequences also encode this same CDR3. The chain combines TRDV2 with TRDJ1, with D maybe TRDD3 (6 bases). Between the trimmed V and J ends, which lost 5 bases and 0 bases, there was a span of 18 bases. Germline assignment: CDR1 GEAIGNYY and CDR2 EKD. The CDR3 runs to 16 residues. The CDR3 bases are TGTGCCTGTGCAAACGGGGGGGACCCCTACACCGATAAACTCATCTTT. Its translation: CACANGGDPYTDKLIF.

As regards this clone: The identical CDR3 is also encoded by other nucleotide sequences in the sample. The chain combines TRDV1 with TRDJ1; D call uncertain. Trimming stripped 4 bases from V and 7 bases from J, with 10 bases between. CDR3 length: 12 amino acids. Germline loops: CDR1 TSWWSYY, CDR2 QGS. Here the CDR3 reads CALGAGGGKLIF. The CDR3 DNA reads as TGTGCTCTTGGGGCAGGCGGCGGTAAACTCATCTTT.

The chain joins TRDV1 to TRDJ1; D perhaps matches TRDD3 (6 bases). Trimming stripped 0 bases from V and 0 bases from J, with 20 bases between. CDR3 length: 19 residues. The germline gives CDR1 TSWWSYY, CDR2 QGS. DNA for the CDR3: TGTGCTCTTGGGGAACTTCGGGGCCGTACTGGGCCGTACACCGATAAACTCATCTTT. Protein product: CALGELRGRTGPYTDKLIF.

The chain employs TRDV1 and TRDJ1, with 7 bases aligning to TRDD3. V shed 0 bases and J 0 bases; nucleotides not matched to a gene: 13. Looked up from germline, CDR1 is TSWWSYY and CDR2 is QGS. This CDR3 is built from 19 residues. The CDR3 nucleotides are TGTGCTCTTGGGGAACTTGGGCCTACGACTGGGGTGTACACCGATAAACTCATCTTT. It encodes CALGELGPTTGVYTDKLIF.

This clone has more than one count but fewer than ten. The V gene is TRDV1, the J gene TRDJ1; D call uncertain. Germline CDR1 and CDR2: TSWWSYY and QGS. V was cut by 1 base and J by 6 bases, with 27 bases left in between. The length of the CDR3 is 19 residues. CDR3 amino acids: CALGERSSPRAYGRYKLIF. CDR3 nucleotides: TGTGCTCTTGGGGAACGGTCCAGCCCTAGGGCGTACGGACGCTATAAACTCATCTTT.

The rearrangement uses TRDV1 and TRDJ1; 12 nucleotides agree with TRDD3. The germline CDR1 and CDR2 sequences are TSWWSYY and QGS. The V segment lost 1 base and the J segment 2 bases; nucleotides outside the gene matches: 14. The CDR3 is made up of 20 amino acids. The CDR3 nucleotides are TGTGCTCTTGGGGAACCAGAACCCTCACTGGGGGATACCCGGACCGATAAACTCATCTTT. As protein: CALGEPEPSLGDTRTDKLIF.

In this sample, this clone turned up a few times. The chain is built from TRDV1 and TRDJ1, with 10 nucleotides matching TRDD3. This CDR3 is built from 14 residues. V dropped 3 bases and J dropped 3; count of bases not matched to a gene: 1. CDR1 and CDR2 from the germline V gene are TSWWSYY and QGS. As DNA, the CDR3 is TGTGCTCTTGGGGACGGGGGATACGCCGATAAACTCATCTTT. Translation: CALGDGGYADKLIF.

The J gene is TRDJ1, the V gene TRDV1; D is unclear. Trimming removed 2 bases from V and 0 bases from J, with 13 bases in between. This CDR3 contains 16 residues. Germline CDR1 is TSWWSYY and CDR2 is QGS. The CDR3 DNA is TGTGCTCTTGGGGAAAGGAGGTCCGGTTACACCGATAAACTCATCTTT. Translation gives CALGERRSGYTDKLIF.

This clone has a handful of counts. J is TRDJ1 and V is TRDV1, with a possible D match to TRDD3 (5 bases). V was pared by 0 bases and J by 10 bases, with 9 bases between. This CDR3 region has 12 residues. Per the germline V gene, CDR1 is TSWWSYY and CDR2 is QGS. CDR3 bases: TGTGCTCTTGGGGAACTTCAGGGGGGACTCATCTTT. Encoded protein: CALGELQGGLIF.